Below, 5 T cell receptor beta chains from the same sample are listed, as sequenced in a study of regulatory T cells in long-lasting Graves disease. Relying on iRepertoire HTBI primers and Arm-PCR of CDR3 regions, the team built TCR beta libraries. TCRdb reprocessed the multiplex PCR reads with MiXCR, giving one entry per CDR3 protein. The sample has roughly 260,000 distinct CDR3 sequences; around a sixth are singletons. Time point specified: newly diagnosed GD, antithyroid drugs for less than 3 months. RNA extracted from PBMCs served as the sequencing template. A further study also used this sample, focusing on T cells in Graves' hyperthyroidism and ophthalmopathy.

The sequenced sample was peripheral blood mononuclear cells (PBMCs), obtained at new diagnosis, from a patient treated with antithyroid drugs. The receptors were gathered from a woman aged 25 to 39 with Graves disease.

This clonotype has at least ten counts. A read error may produce the germline difference seen at one junction end. The rearrangement links TRBV2 to TRBJ1-1; D not resolved. This CDR3 comprises 15 residues. CDR1 and CDR2 (germline): SNHLY, FYNNEI. CDR3 residues: CASSPGPSMNTEAFF. In DNA, the CDR3 is TGCGCCAGCAGTCCCGGACCGAGCATGAACACTGAAGCTTTCTTT.

This clonotype has just a few counts. The gene calls are TRBV4-2 and TRBJ2-1; D unresolved. The germline V and J ends were trimmed by 0 bases and 11 bases, with 5 bases remaining between them. This CDR3 comprises 11 residues. Germline loops: CDR1 LGHNA, CDR2 YNFKEQ. This chain's CDR3 is CASSQEGQQFF. CDR3 nucleotides: TGTGCCAGCAGCCAAGAAGGGCAGCAGTTCTTC.

The chain employs TRBV6-1 and TRBJ2-3, with D perhaps matching TRBD1 or TRBD2 (5 bases each). Trimming shortened V by 5 bases and J by 3 bases, and 15 bases separated the two germline ends. From germline, CDR1 is MNHNS and CDR2 SASEGT. The CDR3 has 15 residues. The CDR3: CASSPGAWGTDTQYF. The CDR3 DNA follows: TGTGCCAGCAGTCCCGGGGCGTGGGGGACAGATACGCAGTATTTT.

This clonotype was counted at least ten times. The rearrangement joins TRBV20-1 to TRBJ2-7, with D possibly matching TRBD1 (6 bases). This CDR3 is 13 amino acids long. CDR1 and CDR2 (germline): DFQATT, SNEGSKA (reference sequence). Between the trimmed V and J ends, which lost 5 bases and 1 base, there was a span of 12 bases. CDR3: CSASGAISYEQYF. The CDR3 DNA sequence: TGCAGTGCTTCAGGGGCTATATCCTACGAGCAGTACTTC.

This clonotype was detected many times. The gene calls are TRBV12-3 or TRBV12-4 and TRBJ2-1, with a possible D match to TRBD2 (7 bases). Deletions cut 7 bases from V and 7 bases from J, with 26 bases between. This CDR3 is built from 17 residues. CDR3 nucleotide sequence: TGTGCCAGCACTCTCGATCGGGGAGGGTATGGACAGAATGAGCAGTTCTTC. As protein: CASTLDRGGYGQNEQFF.